This T cell receptor beta chain appears in the sequencing data of a study of beta chain features in type 1 diabetes. Study in general: Over 85,000,000 sorted cells were examined across all samples. Study findings and constraints: For type 1 diabetes patients, VDJ junctions showed fewer insertions and more deletions. All four CD4+ subsets of Type 1 diabetes patients contained TCRB CDR3s that were moderately but significantly shorter.

The whole isolated RNA underwent reverse transcription, so sequencing captured expressed TCRB transcripts. Clones were read by immunoSEQ multiplex PCR, and TCRdb kept only the in-frame ones, dropping some. The sample gives 200,000 to 300,000 clones, roughly 11% of which show up once; around 0.018% is in the top ten. There are 14 residues in the CDR3. The germline CDR1 and CDR2 sequences are SQVTM and ANQGSEA. The junction had 6 bases not matched to a gene; V was cut back by 7 bases and J by 1 base. A CD45RO/CCR7/CD25/CD127/CD95/CD27 panel sorted naive, central memory, regulatory and stem cell-like memory CD4+ cells. As for this clone: What it recognizes is unknown.

This receptor was obtained from a man aged 25 to 40 with type 1 diabetes. What was sequenced was naive CD4+ T cells from blood. This rearrangement joins TRBV29-1 to TRBJ1-3; 8 bases are a match to TRBD1. CDR3 in amino acids: CSAGQGSSGNTIYF. The CDR3 DNA is TGCAGCGCAGGACAGGGATCGTCTGGAAACACCATATATTTT.